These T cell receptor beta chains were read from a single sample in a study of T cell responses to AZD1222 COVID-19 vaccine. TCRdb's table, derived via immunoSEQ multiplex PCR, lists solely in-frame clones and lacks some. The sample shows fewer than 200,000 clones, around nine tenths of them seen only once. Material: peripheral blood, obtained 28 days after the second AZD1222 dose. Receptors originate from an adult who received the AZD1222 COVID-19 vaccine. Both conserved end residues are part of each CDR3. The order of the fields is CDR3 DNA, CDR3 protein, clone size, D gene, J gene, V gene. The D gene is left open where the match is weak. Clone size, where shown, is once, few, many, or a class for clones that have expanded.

CDR3nt: TGTGCCACCGCGGGGGGGAACACTGAAGCTTTCTTT; CDR3aa: CATAGGNTEAFF; abundance: once; d_gene: -; j_gene: TRBJ1-1; v_gene: TRBV5-5
CDR3nt: TGTGCCAGCAGCCCCAGGGGGGGGGCGTTGAACACTGAAGCTTTCTTT; CDR3aa: CASSPRGGALNTEAFF; abundance: -; d_gene: TRBD1; j_gene: TRBJ1-1; v_gene: TRBV11-2
CDR3nt: TGTGCCAGCTCACTGGGGACGGTGGGTAATTCACCCCTCCACTTT; CDR3aa: CASSLGTVGNSPLHF; abundance: -; d_gene: -; j_gene: TRBJ1-6; v_gene: TRBV18
CDR3nt: TGTGCCAGCAGTCGCGAGGCATATGAGCAGTTCTTC; CDR3aa: CASSREAYEQFF; abundance: -; d_gene: -; j_gene: TRBJ2-1; v_gene: TRBV2
CDR3nt: TGTGCCAGCAGTTATAAGGGATTCGGCTATGGCTACACCTTC; CDR3aa: CASSYKGFGYGYTF; abundance: -; d_gene: -; j_gene: TRBJ1-2; v_gene: TRBV6-5
CDR3nt: TGCGCCAGCAGCTTGGGGGCACAGGGCTACGAGCAGTACTTC; CDR3aa: CASSLGAQGYEQYF; abundance: -; d_gene: -; j_gene: TRBJ2-7; v_gene: TRBV5-1
CDR3nt: TGCGCCAGCAGCTTACCAGGGACTGACGGTGAGCAGTTCTTC; CDR3aa: CASSLPGTDGEQFF; abundance: -; d_gene: -; j_gene: TRBJ2-1; v_gene: TRBV5-1
CDR3nt: TGTGCCAGCAGTTACCCCAGGGACCGCGGCAATGAGCAGTTCTTC; CDR3aa: CASSYPRDRGNEQFF; abundance: -; d_gene: -; j_gene: TRBJ2-1; v_gene: TRBV6-6
CDR3nt: TGTGCCAGCTTATCCTTTCCACCCCTCCACTTT; CDR3aa: CASLSFPPLHF; abundance: -; d_gene: -; j_gene: TRBJ1-6; v_gene: TRBV6-5
CDR3nt: TGCAGTGCTAGTCTACTAGCGGGGGGGGATACGCAGTATTTT; CDR3aa: CSASLLAGGDTQYF; abundance: -; d_gene: TRBD2; j_gene: TRBJ2-3; v_gene: TRBV20-1
CDR3nt: TGCAGCATCCGACAGGGGGGTACGGCTTCACCCCTCCACTTT; CDR3aa: CSIRQGGTASPLHF; abundance: -; d_gene: TRBD1; j_gene: TRBJ1-6; v_gene: TRBV29-1
CDR3nt: TGCGCCAGCCGGGGTGATAACTATGGCTACACCTTC; CDR3aa: CASRGDNYGYTF; abundance: -; d_gene: -; j_gene: TRBJ1-2; v_gene: TRBV10-2
CDR3nt: TGTGCCAGCAGCTCCTTCTTGGGGGGTAGCACAGATACGCAGTATTTT; CDR3aa: CASSSFLGGSTDTQYF; abundance: -; d_gene: -; j_gene: TRBJ2-3; v_gene: TRBV9
CDR3nt: TGTGCCAGCAGTGAAGTCAGGGGGCTAGGCAATCAGCCCCAGCATTTT; CDR3aa: CASSEVRGLGNQPQHF; abundance: -; d_gene: TRBD1; j_gene: TRBJ1-5; v_gene: TRBV6-1
CDR3nt: TGTGCCAGTAGCCCTCCGGGACAGCAAAATGAAAAACTGTTTTTT; CDR3aa: CASSPPGQQNEKLFF; abundance: -; d_gene: TRBD1; j_gene: TRBJ1-4; v_gene: TRBV19
CDR3nt: TGTGCCAGCAGGCCACAGGGGGACGGGCGATCACCCCTCCACTTT; CDR3aa: CASRPQGDGRSPLHF; abundance: -; d_gene: TRBD1; j_gene: TRBJ1-6; v_gene: TRBV27
CDR3nt: TGTGCCAGCAGTTGGGGGCAGGGGGCTGACACTGAAGCTTTCTTT; CDR3aa: CASSWGQGADTEAFF; abundance: -; d_gene: TRBD1; j_gene: TRBJ1-1; v_gene: TRBV3-1/TRBV3-2
CDR3nt: TGTGCCAGCAGCTCGGGGAACCGCGTCTGGGATGGCTACACCTTC; CDR3aa: CASSSGNRVWDGYTF; abundance: -; d_gene: -; j_gene: TRBJ1-2; v_gene: TRBV7-9
CDR3nt: TGTGCCAGCTCACCACCGAATGGGTACTACAATGAGCAGTTCTTC; CDR3aa: CASSPPNGYYNEQFF; abundance: -; d_gene: -; j_gene: TRBJ2-1; v_gene: TRBV18
CDR3nt: TGTGCTAGTGGTCGGACAGGCTATATCTACGAGCAGTACTTC; CDR3aa: CASGRTGYIYEQYF; abundance: -; d_gene: TRBD1; j_gene: TRBJ2-7; v_gene: TRBV12-5
CDR3nt: TGTGCCAGCAGTTACCGATTGGAGAACACTGAAGCTTTCTTT; CDR3aa: CASSYRLENTEAFF; abundance: -; d_gene: -; j_gene: TRBJ1-1; v_gene: TRBV6-2/TRBV6-3
CDR3nt: TGTGCCAGCAGCTTGGTCCCAACCACAGCCTACGAGCAGTACTTC; CDR3aa: CASSLVPTTAYEQYF; abundance: -; d_gene: -; j_gene: TRBJ2-7; v_gene: TRBV5-5
CDR3nt: TGTGCCAGCAGCCAAGTCGTGGCTCAGCCCCAGCATTTT; CDR3aa: CASSQVVAQPQHF; abundance: few; d_gene: -; j_gene: TRBJ1-5; v_gene: TRBV3-1/TRBV3-2
CDR3nt: TGTGCCAGCTCACCCCGTGGGGGATTTACCTACGAGCAGTACTTC; CDR3aa: CASSPRGGFTYEQYF; abundance: -; d_gene: -; j_gene: TRBJ2-7; v_gene: TRBV18
CDR3nt: TGCAGTGCTAGAGGTGGGGGCGAGCAGTACTTC; CDR3aa: CSARGGGEQYF; abundance: -; d_gene: -; j_gene: TRBJ2-7; v_gene: TRBV20-1
CDR3nt: TGCGCCAGCAGACAACAGGGTTCTGGCTACAATGAGCAGTTCTTC; CDR3aa: CASRQQGSGYNEQFF; abundance: -; d_gene: -; j_gene: TRBJ2-1; v_gene: TRBV10-2
CDR3nt: TGTGCCAGCAGCGTCGGGACAGTAGATAATTCACCCCTCCACTTT; CDR3aa: CASSVGTVDNSPLHF; abundance: -; d_gene: TRBD1; j_gene: TRBJ1-6; v_gene: TRBV5-8
CDR3nt: TGTGCCATCCCGAGCACAGATACGCAGTATTTT; CDR3aa: CAIPSTDTQYF; abundance: -; d_gene: -; j_gene: TRBJ2-3; v_gene: TRBV7-9
CDR3nt: TGTGCCAGCAGCCTCAGGGGGCTCGGCACCGGGGAGCTGTTTTTT; CDR3aa: CASSLRGLGTGELFF; abundance: -; d_gene: TRBD1; j_gene: TRBJ2-2; v_gene: TRBV5-6
CDR3nt: TGTGCCAGCAGCCCGCCGGACTATGGCTACACCTTC; CDR3aa: CASSPPDYGYTF; abundance: -; d_gene: -; j_gene: TRBJ1-2; v_gene: TRBV6-2/TRBV6-3
CDR3nt: TGTGCCAGCAGTTTAAGTGGCCCAGTGAACACTGAAGCTTTCTTT; CDR3aa: CASSLSGPVNTEAFF; abundance: -; d_gene: -; j_gene: TRBJ1-1; v_gene: TRBV27
CDR3nt: TGTGCCAGCAGTTTTTTACGGGAAGGGGGCTACACCTTC; CDR3aa: CASSFLREGGYTF; abundance: few; d_gene: -; j_gene: TRBJ1-2; v_gene: TRBV12-3/TRBV12-4
CDR3nt: TGTGCCAGCAGCCCTCCCAGGGGGATTAACATTCAGTACTTC; CDR3aa: CASSPPRGINIQYF; abundance: -; d_gene: TRBD1; j_gene: TRBJ2-4; v_gene: TRBV7-8
CDR3nt: TGTGCCAGCAGCCCCCAGGGGCCGGGCTACACCTTC; CDR3aa: CASSPQGPGYTF; abundance: once; d_gene: -; j_gene: TRBJ1-2; v_gene: TRBV5-4
CDR3nt: TGTGCCAGCTCAACCGGACAGTTAGCTAACTATGGCTACACCTTC; CDR3aa: CASSTGQLANYGYTF; abundance: few; d_gene: -; j_gene: TRBJ1-2; v_gene: TRBV18
CDR3nt: TGTGCCAGCAGCACGACAGGTGCGGATACGCAGTATTTT; CDR3aa: CASSTTGADTQYF; abundance: -; d_gene: -; j_gene: TRBJ2-3; v_gene: TRBV11-2
CDR3nt: TGTGCCAGCAGCCAAGATCAGGGGGAACCCGGGGAGCTGTTTTTT; CDR3aa: CASSQDQGEPGELFF; abundance: -; d_gene: TRBD1; j_gene: TRBJ2-2; v_gene: TRBV4-2
CDR3nt: TGTGCCAGCAGCTTGGGACGGGACGAGAACACTGAAGCTTTCTTT; CDR3aa: CASSLGRDENTEAFF; abundance: -; d_gene: -; j_gene: TRBJ1-1; v_gene: TRBV5-7
CDR3nt: TGTGCCAGCAGCCCCAGCCGGACAGGGGCCGGCTACACCTTC; CDR3aa: CASSPSRTGAGYTF; abundance: -; d_gene: TRBD1; j_gene: TRBJ1-2; v_gene: TRBV7-2
CDR3nt: TGTGCCAGCAGTTATGACGGGGGCAGGTACCATGGCTACACCTTC; CDR3aa: CASSYDGGRYHGYTF; abundance: few; d_gene: -; j_gene: TRBJ1-2; v_gene: TRBV6-4
CDR3nt: TGTGCCAGCAGCTTGGGACAGGGGGTTACAGATACGCAGTATTTT; CDR3aa: CASSLGQGVTDTQYF; abundance: -; d_gene: TRBD1; j_gene: TRBJ2-3; v_gene: TRBV11-3
CDR3nt: TGTGCCAGCAGTTCCCTCGACCCTGAAGCTTTCTTT; CDR3aa: CASSSLDPEAFF; abundance: -; d_gene: -; j_gene: TRBJ1-1; v_gene: TRBV28
CDR3nt: TGTGCCAGCACCCCCAGGAGGGATGGCTACACCTTC; CDR3aa: CASTPRRDGYTF; abundance: once; d_gene: -; j_gene: TRBJ1-2; v_gene: TRBV6-5
CDR3nt: TGTGCCAGCAGCCTCCTACTGCAGTGGGGGCCCTACGAGCAGTACTTC; CDR3aa: CASSLLLQWGPYEQYF; abundance: -; d_gene: -; j_gene: TRBJ2-7; v_gene: TRBV5-6
CDR3nt: TGTGCCAGCAGTGAGAAGGGGTACTATGGCTACACCTTC; CDR3aa: CASSEKGYYGYTF; abundance: -; d_gene: -; j_gene: TRBJ1-2; v_gene: TRBV2
CDR3nt: TGTGCCAGCAGCCCCCTACGGACCTACGAGCAGTACTTC; CDR3aa: CASSPLRTYEQYF; abundance: -; d_gene: -; j_gene: TRBJ2-7; v_gene: TRBV6-2/TRBV6-3
CDR3nt: TGTGCCAGCAGTTACGGACCCGGGACAGACTATGGCTACACCTTC; CDR3aa: CASSYGPGTDYGYTF; abundance: -; d_gene: TRBD1; j_gene: TRBJ1-2; v_gene: TRBV6-5
CDR3nt: TGTGCCAGCAGTTTTCCGGGACTAGCGGTAAACAATGAGCAGTTCTTC; CDR3aa: CASSFPGLAVNNEQFF; abundance: -; d_gene: TRBD2; j_gene: TRBJ2-1; v_gene: TRBV6-5
CDR3nt: TGTGCCAGTAGTACAGGGTTTGAGCAGTTCTTC; CDR3aa: CASSTGFEQFF; abundance: -; d_gene: -; j_gene: TRBJ2-1; v_gene: TRBV19
CDR3nt: TGTGCCAGTAGTGCGGACAGGAGGAACTATGGCTACACCTTC; CDR3aa: CASSADRRNYGYTF; abundance: -; d_gene: TRBD1; j_gene: TRBJ1-2; v_gene: TRBV19
CDR3nt: TGTGCCTGGAGTGTCATCTCTAGCAATCAGCCCCAGCATTTT; CDR3aa: CAWSVISSNQPQHF; abundance: -; d_gene: -; j_gene: TRBJ1-5; v_gene: TRBV30
CDR3nt: TGCGCCAGCAGCCAAGATAGGGGGACCTCCTATAATTCACCCCTCCACTTT; CDR3aa: CASSQDRGTSYNSPLHF; abundance: -; d_gene: -; j_gene: TRBJ1-6; v_gene: TRBV4-1
CDR3nt: TGTGCCAGCTCACCAACACAGGATAGCAATCAGCCCCAGCATTTT; CDR3aa: CASSPTQDSNQPQHF; abundance: -; d_gene: -; j_gene: TRBJ1-5; v_gene: TRBV18
CDR3nt: TGTGCCAGCAGTTACTCGACAGGGGGCATCCACGAGCAGTACTTC; CDR3aa: CASSYSTGGIHEQYF; abundance: -; d_gene: TRBD1; j_gene: TRBJ2-7; v_gene: TRBV6-5
CDR3nt: TGCGCCAGCGGACTTCAGAGTGTTAATGAAAAACTGTTTTTT; CDR3aa: CASGLQSVNEKLFF; abundance: once; d_gene: -; j_gene: TRBJ1-4; v_gene: TRBV5-1
CDR3nt: TGTGCCAGCAGAACTAGCGGGGTCCTGGGGGAGCAGTACTTC; CDR3aa: CASRTSGVLGEQYF; abundance: -; d_gene: TRBD2; j_gene: TRBJ2-7; v_gene: TRBV5-5
CDR3nt: TGTGCCAGCAGTGACCAGGGGGGGGTAGCTGGACAAGAGACCCAGTACTTC; CDR3aa: CASSDQGGVAGQETQYF; abundance: -; d_gene: -; j_gene: TRBJ2-5; v_gene: TRBV2
CDR3nt: TGTGCCAGCAGCCAAGGGAATCGGGCGACTGAGCAGTTCTTC; CDR3aa: CASSQGNRATEQFF; abundance: -; d_gene: -; j_gene: TRBJ2-1; v_gene: TRBV3-1/TRBV3-2
CDR3nt: TGTGCCAGCTCAAGTGCTTCACGGACAGGAGAAAACTATGGCTACACCTTC; CDR3aa: CASSSASRTGENYGYTF; abundance: -; d_gene: TRBD1; j_gene: TRBJ1-2; v_gene: TRBV18
CDR3nt: TGTGCCAGCAGTGAGTACACTTTGGGACTAGCATCAGAGCAGTTCTTC; CDR3aa: CASSEYTLGLASEQFF; abundance: -; d_gene: TRBD2; j_gene: TRBJ2-1; v_gene: TRBV6-1